These 21 T cell receptor beta chains originate from one sample sequenced in a study of blood T cell repertoires in COVID-19. The assay was immunoSEQ multiplex PCR, and TCRdb's table has in-frame clones only and misses some. The table shows about 26,000 clones, with about 90% occurring only once. The material sequenced was peripheral blood. The receptors stem from a human donor in a cohort sampled during active COVID-19.

This chain uses TRBV4-2 with TRBJ1-2, with D perhaps TRBD1 (5 bases). Germline V lookup: CDR1 LGHNA, CDR2 YNFKEQ. Trimming removed 1 base from V and 6 bases from J, with 18 bases in between. The CDR3 loop spans 16 amino acids. CDR3 region: CASSQVTPGGLDGYTF. CDR3 sequence (DNA): TGTGCCAGCAGCCAAGTTACCCCCGGGGGTTTGGATGGCTACACCTTC.

The rearrangement joins TRBV2 to TRBJ1-4; perhaps TRBD1 as D (5 bases). The CDR3 runs to 13 residues. CDR1 and CDR2 from the germline V gene are SNHLY and FYNNEI. V shed 6 bases and J shed 7 bases, with 12 bases lying between them. The CDR3: CASRRDFGEKLFF. The CDR3 coding sequence is TGTGCCAGCAGAAGGGACTTTGGTGAAAAACTGTTTTTT.

The gene calls are TRBV15 and TRBJ1-1; D perhaps matches TRBD1 (5 bases). V lost 1 base and J 7 bases, leaving 16 bases between the germline ends. This CDR3 contains 15 residues. From germline, CDR1 is LNHNV and CDR2 YYDKDF (reference sequence). CDR3 DNA: TGTGCCACCAGCAGAGGGGCCGGGGGTCAGGATGAAGCTTTCTTT. Amino acids: CATSRGAGGQDEAFF.

The chain is built from TRBV18 and TRBJ1-1; D ambiguous. Trimming removed 5 bases from V and 1 base from J, with 17 bases in between. Germline V gives CDR1 KGHSH, CDR2 LQKENI. This CDR3 comprises 16 residues. The CDR3 sequence: CASSTGRSGRNTEAFF. The CDR3 DNA reads as TGTGCCAGCTCAACGGGGAGGAGTGGAAGGAACACTGAAGCTTTCTTT.

The chain combines TRBV30 with TRBJ1-5, with TRBD1 matching 7 bases. V dropped 3 bases and J dropped 2; count of bases not matched to a gene: 4. Germline CDR1 is GTSNPN and CDR2 is SVGIG (reference sequence). CDR3 length equals 14 residues. This chain's CDR3 is CAWRRQGRNQPQHF. CDR3 nucleotide sequence: TGTGCCTGGAGGCGACAGGGACGCAATCAGCCCCAGCATTTT.

This clone was detected a few times. The J gene is TRBJ1-6, the V gene TRBV7-9; 9 positions agree with TRBD1. Trimming took 5 bases from V and 11 from J; bases not matched to a gene: 10. Germline V CDR1 and CDR2: SEHNR, FQNEAQ (reference sequence). The CDR3 has 15 amino acids. The CDR3 DNA sequence: TGTGCCAGCAGCCCACCCGGGACAGGGATGACACCCCTCCACTTT. Translation: CASSPPGTGMTPLHF.

This chain links TRBV29-1 with TRBJ1-1; D not certain. The CDR3 runs 14 residues. V lost 6 bases and J lost 1, with 15 bases in between. Germline V gene data show CDR1 as SQVTM and CDR2 as ANQGSEA. DNA of the CDR3: TGCAGCGTCGTCGGGTCCGGAAGGAACACTGAAGCTTTCTTT. Protein sequence: CSVVGSGRNTEAFF.

The CDR3 sequence: CASSEPGLATYEQYF. CDR3 DNA: TGTGCCAGCAGCGAACCGGGACTAGCGACCTACGAGCAGTACTTC. The V gene is TRBV7-2, the J gene TRBJ2-7, with 10 positions matching TRBD2. The CDR3 is made up of 15 amino acids. Trimming removed 5 bases from V and 2 bases from J; junction bases left unmatched: 6. The germline V gene encodes CDR1 SGHTA and CDR2 FQGNSA.

This chain joins TRBV4-3 and TRBJ1-4; TRBD1 matches 9 bases. There are 15 residues in the CDR3. V dropped 5 bases and J dropped 6; count of bases not matched to a gene: 7. CDR1 LGHNA and CDR2 YSLEER come from the germline V gene. The chain's CDR3 is CASSLTGTGYEKLFF. CDR3 nucleotide sequence: TGCGCCAGCAGCTTAACCGGGACAGGGTATGAAAAACTGTTTTTT.

This clone was found a few times. V is TRBV28 and J is TRBJ2-1; 10 positions match TRBD1. The CDR3 runs 17 residues. Germline assignment: CDR1 MDHEN and CDR2 SYDVKM. The V segment lost 5 bases and the J segment 7 bases; nucleotides outside the gene matches: 14. The CDR3 loop is CASSLGQGGAILNEQFF. Written as DNA, the CDR3 is TGTGCCAGCAGTCTTGGACAGGGGGGAGCAATACTAAATGAGCAGTTCTTC.

The rearrangement uses TRBV5-1 and TRBJ2-1; no reliable D call. The ends were cut back, 6 bases at V and 4 bases at J, with 14 bases in the middle. This CDR3 has 14 residues. Germline V gene lookup returns CDR1 SGHRS and CDR2 YFSETQ. The CDR3 bases are TGCGCCAGCACCCGCGAAGAGCATTACAATGAGCAGTTCTTC. Amino acid sequence: CASTREEHYNEQFF.

This clone was detected once. The chain couples TRBV2 to TRBJ2-7; 9 bases match TRBD2. The CDR3 consists of 15 residues. Germline CDR1 and CDR2: SNHLY and FYNNEI. With V trimmed by 8 bases and J by 1 base, 9 bases remained unmatched. This chain's CDR3 is CASLASGRTSYEQYF. The DNA for the CDR3 is TGTGCCAGCCTTGCCAGCGGGAGGACTTCCTACGAGCAGTACTTC.

The V gene is TRBV12-3 or TRBV12-4, the J gene TRBJ2-7; D unclear. V shed 2 bases and J shed 5 bases, with 10 bases lying between them. This CDR3 contains 13 residues. The CDR3 region is CASSLRRIDEQYF. In nucleotides, the CDR3 is TGTGCCAGCAGTTTACGCAGGATCGACGAGCAGTACTTC.

This clone came up once. The chain joins TRBV14 to TRBJ2-5; 11 bases are a match to TRBD2. The CDR3 totals 14 residues. Germline-derived CDR1 and CDR2 are SGHDN and FVKESK. V gave up 1 base and J gave up 5 bases; unmatched junction bases: 0. CDR3 loop: CASSQGLAGETQYF. The CDR3, as DNA: TGTGCCAGCAGCCAAGGACTAGCGGGGGAGACCCAGTACTTC.

CDR3 nucleotides: TGTGCCAGCAGCCTCGACAGGGGAGAGCATACGCAGTATTTT. It translates to CASSLDRGEHTQYF. V is TRBV7-2 and J is TRBJ2-3; 8 nucleotides align to TRBD1. Germline V gives CDR1 SGHTA, CDR2 FQGNSA. After removal of 5 bases from V and 7 bases from J, the junction contained 8 bases not matched to a gene. The CDR3 sequence is 14 residues long.

The V and J genes are TRBV29-1 and TRBJ2-3; D is ambiguous. CDR3 length: 12 residues. Per germline, CDR1 SQVTM and CDR2 ANQGSEA. Trimming removed 4 bases at V and 3 bases at J, with 8 bases between. The CDR3 protein is CSVGHLTDTQYF. CDR3 bases: TGCAGCGTTGGGCATCTTACAGATACGCAGTATTTT.

This clone has just one count. V and J are TRBV6-2 or TRBV6-3 and TRBJ2-7, with D possibly TRBD2 on 6 matching bases. CDR1 MNHEY and CDR2 SVGEGT come from the germline V gene. The V end was cut by 0 bases, the J end by 4 bases, with 13 bases between. The CDR3 length is 15 residues. DNA of the CDR3: TGTGCCAGCAGTTACTCACGTGGGAGGACGTACGAGCAGTACTTC. Translating gives CASSYSRGRTYEQYF.

The gene calls are TRBV5-4 and TRBJ2-7; TRBD2 matches at 9 bases. The germline CDR1 and CDR2 sequences are SGHNT and YYREEE (reference sequence). V lost 1 base to trimming and J lost 6 bases; unmatched junction nucleotides: 5. This CDR3 spans 14 amino acids. CDR3 amino acids: CASSLFAGGSEQYF. CDR3 bases: TGTGCCAGCAGCTTGTTCGCGGGAGGGAGCGAGCAGTACTTC.

The chain combines TRBV7-2 with TRBJ2-2; the match to TRBD1 covers 9 bases. CDR3 length equals 18 residues. The V gene end was trimmed by 1 base and the J gene end by 6 bases; junction bases not matched to a gene: 12. Germline CDR1 SGHTA, CDR2 FQGNSA. The CDR3 spells CASSLVSSGQGSAGELFF. As DNA, the CDR3 is TGTGCCAGCAGCTTAGTATCTTCGGGACAGGGTAGTGCCGGGGAGCTGTTTTTT. The variable domain in full, with the rest retrieved from reference TRBV7-2 and TRBJ2-2, is GAGVSQSPSNKVTEKGKDVELRCDPISGHTALYWYRQSLGQGLEFLIYFQGNSAPDKSGLPSDRFSAERTGGSVSTLTIQRTQQEDSAVYLCASSLVSSGQGSAGELFFGEGSRLTVL.

The CDR3 DNA follows: TGCGCCAGCAGCTTGGCGGGGACCTACAATGAGCAGTTCTTC. This sequence encodes CASSLAGTYNEQFF. The chain is built from TRBV5-1 and TRBJ2-1, with a weak D call TRBD2 (5 bases). The germline V gene encodes CDR1 SGHRS and CDR2 YFSETQ. This CDR3 is 14 amino acids long. Trimming stripped 0 bases from V and 2 bases from J, with 6 bases between.

This chain uses TRBV27 with TRBJ2-2, with 10 bases aligning to TRBD2. Germline CDR1 and CDR2: MNHEY and SMNVEV (reference sequence). Unmatched junction bases numbered 8, after V lost 6 bases and J lost 7 bases. There are 15 residues in the CDR3. CDR3 amino acids: CASSLSGGAIGELFF. CDR3 bases: TGTGCCAGCAGCCTAAGCGGGGGGGCAATCGGGGAGCTGTTTTTT.